This record covers a single TCR beta chain. This specimen belongs to a study of blood T cell repertoires in COVID-19. About the research overall: Spain, Italy and the United States supplied samples that represented acute and convalescent COVID-19. PBMCs, B-cell-depleted T cells, or T cells provided the cDNA or gDNA that made up the material.

This CDR3 contains 13 residues. Germline assignment: CDR1 SGHVS and CDR2 FQNEAQ. Between the trimmed V and J ends, which lost 4 bases and 4 bases, there was a span of 10 bases. Profiling relied on immunoSEQ multiplex PCR, and the TCRdb table lists in-frame clones only, not all of them. Found here are more than 95,000 clones, approximately 80% of them singletons; the top ten hold about 4%. This clonotype originated in a man aged 60-69 years with acute or convalescent COVID-19. The rearrangement joins TRBV7-8 to TRBJ1-2, with D uncertain. The specimen was peripheral blood. The CDR3 bases are TGTGCCAGCAGCTCCCGCATGGCCTATGGCTACACCTTC. This codes for CASSSRMAYGYTF.